These T cell receptor beta chains were read from a single sample in a study of T-cell reconstitution after alpha-beta-depleted transplantation in children. TCRdb re-derived calls from the PCR reads in MiXCR, one entry per CDR3 protein. The sample contains nearly 550,000 distinct CDR3 sequences, around 17% of which appear only once. The sample in question was PBMCs from the stem cell graft donor, obtained from the stem cell graft. All receptors come from a human donor who donated a stem cell graft to a child with acute lymphoblastic leukemia. Each CDR3 is given with its conserved first and last residue. D genes are given only for firm matches. Size tells how often a clone was seen (once, few, many) or the class of an expanded clone, and some rows leave it out.

>-|TRBJ2-7|-|TRBV2
TGTGCCAGCACTGGTTGGGGGCCCAACTACGAGCAGTACTTC
CASTGWGPNYEQYF
>few|TRBJ2-3|-|TRBV11-2
TGTGCCAGCAGCCCACAGGGATCAGATACGCAGTATTTT
CASSPQGSDTQYF
>-|TRBJ2-1|TRBD2|TRBV5-1
TGCGCCAGCAGCGTAAGCGGGGGTGGCTACAATGAGCAGTTCTTC
CASSVSGGGYNEQFF
>few|TRBJ1-1|-|TRBV20-1
TGCAGTGCTAGACAGGTGAACACTGAAGCTTTCTTT
CSARQVNTEAFF
>few|TRBJ2-1|TRBD2|TRBV6-1
TGTGCCAGCTCATCCTCCCAAAGACTAGCAGGGGAGCAGTTCTTC
CASSSSQRLAGEQFF
>few|TRBJ1-2|-|TRBV5-1
TGCGCCAGCAGTTGGGAAGGGGGAGATGGCTACACCTTC
CASSWEGGDGYTF
>-|TRBJ1-6|-|TRBV7-9
TGTGCCAGCAGCATCCTTGCGAGGAATTCACCCCTCCACTTT
CASSILARNSPLHF
>many|TRBJ1-1|-|TRBV5-1
TGCGCCAGTTCCCCTGGTGATGGCAGACTGAACACTGAAGCTTTCTTT
CASSPGDGRLNTEAFF
>few|TRBJ2-1|-|TRBV9
TGTGCCAGCAGCGTAGTGTCGGGAGTCTACAATGAGCAGTTCTTC
CASSVVSGVYNEQFF
>few|TRBJ1-3|-|TRBV4-1
TGCGCCAGCAGCCAAGTCGGGGGCCACTCTGGAAACACCATATATTTT
CASSQVGGHSGNTIYF
>few|TRBJ1-2|TRBD1|TRBV7-9
TGTGCCAGCAGCCGCGGGGACAGAGGAACGGATGGAGGGACCTTC
CASSRGDRGTDGGTF
>many|TRBJ2-2|-|TRBV5-1
TGCGCCAGCACCCCTCTCGACAGACTAACCGGGGAGCTGTTTTTT
CASTPLDRLTGELFF
>-|TRBJ2-3|TRBD2|TRBV7-6
TGTGCCAGCACTTCCGGTGTTAGCGGGAGTAGCACAGATACGCAGTATTTT
CASTSGVSGSSTDTQYF
>-|TRBJ1-1|TRBD1|TRBV5-6
TGTGCCAGCAGCTTCAGGGGGGATTGGAACACTGAAGCTTTCTTT
CASSFRGDWNTEAFF
>few|TRBJ2-2|TRBD2|TRBV4-2
TGTGCCAGCAGCCAAGTTGAGGGGCTAGCGGGAGTCACCGGGGAGCTGTTTTTT
CASSQVEGLAGVTGELFF
>many|TRBJ2-3|-|TRBV12-3/TRBV12-4
TGTGCCAGCAGTTTAAATCCAGATACGCAGTATTTT
CASSLNPDTQYF
>few|TRBJ1-6|-|TRBV9
TGTGCCAGCAGCGTAGCGGGTAGCTCCTATAATTCACCCCTCCACTTT
CASSVAGSSYNSPLHF
>few|TRBJ1-1|-|TRBV5-1
TGCGCCAGCGGGACCGTGCCGAACACTGAAGCTTTCTTT
CASGTVPNTEAFF
>-|TRBJ1-1|-|TRBV29-1
TGCAGCGTTGATGGGAAGAACACTGAAGCTTTCTTT
CSVDGKNTEAFF
>-|TRBJ2-7|-|TRBV25-1
TGTGCCAGCAGTGCAATTACTGACCAGTACTTC
CASSAITDQYF
>-|TRBJ2-7|-|TRBV4-1
TGCGCCAGCAGCCAAGATTCGGGGAACTACGAGCAGTACTTC
CASSQDSGNYEQYF
>-|TRBJ2-5|-|TRBV27
TGTGCCAGCAGTTTATGGTATTCTACCGGGTTCCAAGAGACCCAGTACTTC
CASSLWYSTGFQETQYF
>-|TRBJ2-3|-|TRBV5-1
TGCGCCAGCAGCTTGGATCTAGCAGCAGATACGCAGTATTTT
CASSLDLAADTQYF
>few|TRBJ1-2|-|TRBV12-3/TRBV12-4
TGTGCCAGCAGTTTAATTCCAGGGACTTGGACCTTC
CASSLIPGTWTF
>few|TRBJ1-4|-|TRBV5-6
TGTGCCAGCGGCGAACAGGGAACTAATGAAAAACTGTTTTTT
CASGEQGTNEKLFF